This T cell receptor beta chain was captured in a study of blood T cell repertoires in COVID-19. The overall study: Italy, Spain and the United States were the sources of the convalescent and acute COVID-19 samples.

The length of the CDR3 is 13 residues. The V gene's germline CDR1 is SGDLS and CDR2 YYNGEE. Trimming shortened V by 0 bases and J by 6 bases, and 9 bases separated the two germline ends. Original analysis: Reference gene primer amplification gave estimated nucleated cell counts. TCRdb's copy holds only in-frame clones and misses some; the assay was immunoSEQ multiplex PCR. V and J calls and clone size are copied from that table; D and trimming were computed from the DNA. Among some 290,000 clones listed, approximately 89% were seen once. Sequenced material: PBMCs or T cells enriched from blood (not recorded which). The rearrangement links TRBV9 to TRBJ1-1; no clear D. The clonotype comes from a woman aged 25 to 39 who had recovered from COVID-19. Here the CDR3 DNA reads TGTGCCAGCAGCGTAGCATCCAGCGCTGAAGCTTTCTTT. This translates into CASSVASSAEAFF.